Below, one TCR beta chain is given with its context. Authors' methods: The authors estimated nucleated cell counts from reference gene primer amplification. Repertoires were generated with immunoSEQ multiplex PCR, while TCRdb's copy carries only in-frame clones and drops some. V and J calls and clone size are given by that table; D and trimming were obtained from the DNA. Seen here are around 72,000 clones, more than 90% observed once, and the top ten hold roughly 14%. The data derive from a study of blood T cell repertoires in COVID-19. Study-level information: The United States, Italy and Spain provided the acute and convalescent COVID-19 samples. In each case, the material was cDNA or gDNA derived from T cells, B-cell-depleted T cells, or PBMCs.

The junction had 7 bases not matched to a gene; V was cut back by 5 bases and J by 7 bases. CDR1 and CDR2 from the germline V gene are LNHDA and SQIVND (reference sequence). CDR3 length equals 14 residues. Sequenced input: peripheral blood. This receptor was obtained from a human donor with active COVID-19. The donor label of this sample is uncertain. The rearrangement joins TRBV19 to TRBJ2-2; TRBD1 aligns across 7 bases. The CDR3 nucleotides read TGTGCCAGTAGTCACGACAGGGTAAACGGGGAGCTGTTTTTT. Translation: CASSHDRVNGELFF.